These 18 T cell receptor beta chains were sequenced from one sample in a study of T cells in Graves' hyperthyroidism and ophthalmopathy. Amplification yielded TCR beta CDR3 regions, with RNA transcripts as the source. Carried out on the TCR CDR3, a first-round RT-PCR used the HTBI primer set. TCRdb re-analysed the multiplex PCR reads in MiXCR, keeping a single row per CDR3 protein. The data hold 400,000 or so distinct CDR3 sequences, with about 14% observed a single time. Sequenced sample: blood. All receptors come from a man in his forties or fifties with Graves' ophthalmopathy.

This clonotype was seen ten or more times. J is TRBJ2-7 and V is TRBV4-1; D remains unclear. Deletions cut 0 bases from V and 3 bases from J, with 6 bases between. The CDR3 totals 13 residues. From germline, CDR1 is MGHRA and CDR2 YSYEKL. The CDR3 loop reads CASSQDWIYEQYF. The DNA of the CDR3 is TGCGCCAGCAGCCAAGACTGGATCTACGAGCAGTACTTC.

This rearrangement joins TRBV11-2 to TRBJ2-1, with 7 bases lining up with TRBD2. CDR3 size: 14 residues. The ends lost 5 bases at V and 9 bases at J; junction bases unmatched: 10. Germline loops: CDR1 SGHAT, CDR2 FQNNGV. CDR3 nucleotides: TGTGCCAGCAGCCCCATTGCGACTAGCAGTGAGCAGTTCTTC. Encoded protein: CASSPIATSSEQFF.

The chain carries TRBV18 and TRBJ1-2, with 7 nucleotides matching TRBD1. V shed 6 bases, J shed 7 bases, and the junction held 11 bases outside the gene matches. CDR1 is KGHSH and CDR2 is LQKENI in the germline V gene. The CDR3 extends over 14 amino acids. This CDR3 is CASSSAGQKSGYTF. The CDR3 nucleotides read TGTGCCAGCTCGAGCGCGGGACAGAAGTCTGGCTACACCTTC.

V and J are TRBV4-1 and TRBJ1-1; D is unclear. The CDR3 extends over 16 amino acids. Trimming removed 4 bases at V and 3 bases at J, with 18 bases between. CDR1 and CDR2 (germline): MGHRA, YSYEKL. The CDR3 protein is CASSPSVVRLDTEAFF. As DNA, the CDR3 is TGCGCCAGCAGCCCTTCTGTCGTGAGATTGGACACTGAAGCTTTCTTT.

Turning to this clonotype: Mismatch with germline at one junction end may stem from a read error. The chain carries TRBV30 and TRBJ2-2; D is perhaps TRBD2 (5 bases). The CDR3 covers 16 residues. In germline, CDR1 is GTSNPN, CDR2 SVGIG (reference sequence). CDR3 in amino acids: CAWKSLQSFNTGELLF. In nucleotides, the CDR3 is TGTGCCTGGAAATCCTTGCAGAGTTTCAACACCGGGGAGCTGCTTTTT.

This clonotype was seen more than once but under ten times. This chain uses TRBV5-1 with TRBJ2-5; perhaps D is TRBD1 or TRBD2 (5 bases each). V lost 6 bases to trimming and J lost 0 bases, with 15 bases between them. This CDR3 has 15 residues. Looked up from germline, CDR1 is SGHRS and CDR2 is YFSETQ. In DNA form, the CDR3 reads TGCGCCAGCACCTCGGGGACCCCGTACCAAGAGACCCAGTACTTC. As protein: CASTSGTPYQETQYF. The whole variable domain, remainder taken from reference TRBV5-1 and TRBJ2-5, is KAGVTQTPRYLIKTRGQQVTLSCSPISGHRSVSWYQQTPGQGLQFLFEYFSETQRNKGNFPGRFSGRQFSNSRSEMNVSTLELGDSALYLCASTSGTPYQETQYFGPGTRLLVL.

This clonotype was detected ten times or more. The chain is built from TRBV5-1 and TRBJ2-7, with 8 bases aligning to TRBD2. This CDR3 region has 14 residues. Losses at the gene ends were 3 bases for V and 5 bases for J; bases not matched to a gene: 7. Germline V gives CDR1 SGHRS, CDR2 YFSETQ. CDR3 region: CASSSGTSGDEQYF. The CDR3, as DNA: TGCGCCAGCAGCTCCGGGACTAGTGGCGACGAGCAGTACTTC.

On this clonotype: This clone may be a read error of a much larger clone one base away. This CDR3 fails to terminate in the conserved phenylalanine or tryptophan, so it likely reflects a read error. The chain recombines TRBV28 with TRBJ1-6; D might be TRBD1 (6 bases). Deletions cut 6 bases from V and 7 bases from J, with 16 bases between. This CDR3 has 15 amino acids. Germline lookup yields CDR1 MDHEN and CDR2 SYDVKM. The CDR3 DNA is TGTGCCAGCAGCTCCGGACAGATACAAAATTCACCCCTCCACCTT. Translated: CASSSGQIQNSPLHL.

At least ten counts were recorded for this clonotype. V is TRBV12-5 and J is TRBJ2-3; 10 bases map to TRBD2. The germline CDR1 and CDR2 sequences are LGHNT and FRNRAP. V dropped 6 bases and J dropped 1; count of bases not matched to a gene: 4. CDR3 length: 15 amino acids. The CDR3 nucleotides read TGTGCTAGTGGGCCCGGGACTAGCGGCACAGATACGCAGTATTTT. The encoded protein is CASGPGTSGTDTQYF.

In regard to this clonotype: A much larger clone differs from this one at a single base, so this may be a read error. In nucleotides, the CDR3 is TGCGCCAGCAGCTTGGTGTGGGGCGACGCCTACGAGCAGTACTTC. It codes for CASSLVWGDAYEQYF. The chain has TRBV5-1 and TRBJ2-7, with TRBD1 as a possible D gene (5 bases). Trimming shortened V by 0 bases and J by 2 bases, and 12 bases separated the two germline ends. Per the germline V gene, CDR1 is SGHRS and CDR2 is YFSETQ. The CDR3 is 15 amino acids.

Many counts were recorded for this clonotype. V usage is TRBV5-1 and J usage is TRBJ2-5; D is perhaps TRBD1 (6 bases). Per the germline V gene, CDR1 is SGHRS and CDR2 is YFSETQ. Trimming left V 4 bases short and J 1 base short, with 8 bases between. The CDR3 extends over 13 amino acids. The CDR3 loop reads CASSPDSQETQYF. The CDR3 DNA sequence: TGCGCCAGCAGCCCGGACAGCCAAGAGACCCAGTACTTC. Variable domain in full (rest from reference TRBV5-1 and TRBJ2-5): KAGVTQTPRYLIKTRGQQVTLSCSPISGHRSVSWYQQTPGQGLQFLFEYFSETQRNKGNFPGRFSGRQFSNSRSEMNVSTLELGDSALYLCASSPDSQETQYFGPGTRLLVL.

This clonotype was found a few times. The conserved final phenylalanine or tryptophan is absent from the CDR3, which likely points to a read error. This chain joins TRBV12-3 or TRBV12-4 and TRBJ2-2; 11 bases are a match to TRBD1. The CDR3 sequence is 15 residues long. The V gene end was trimmed by 5 bases and the J gene end by 4 bases; junction bases not matched to a gene: 3. CDR3 coding DNA: TGTGCCAGCAGTCTGGGACAGGGGGGCACCGGGGAGCTGTTTTCT. As protein: CASSLGQGGTGELFS.

This clonotype was observed a few times. This chain uses TRBV7-8 with TRBJ2-1, with TRBD2 matching 9 bases. J was trimmed by 9 bases and V by 9 bases; bases with no gene match: 15. This CDR3 has 15 amino acids. Germline V lookup: CDR1 SGHVS, CDR2 FQNEAQ. The CDR3 region is CASRWREGLRGEQFF. The CDR3 DNA sequence: TGTGCCAGTAGGTGGCGGGAGGGCCTAAGGGGTGAGCAGTTCTTC.

In this sample, this clonotype turned up a few times. V and J are TRBV10-3 and TRBJ2-1; TRBD2 agrees at 14 bases. Trimming removed 2 bases from V and 10 bases from J; junction bases left unmatched: 4. This CDR3 is 15 amino acids long. Germline V CDR1 and CDR2: ENHRY, SYGVKD. Here the CDR3 reads CAISEGLAGGGEQFF. Written as DNA, the CDR3 is TGTGCCATCAGTGAGGGACTAGCGGGAGGAGGGGAGCAGTTCTTC.

In its sample, this clonotype was seen a few times. CDR3 amino acids: CASTSGASLETQYF. The CDR3 coding sequence is TGTGCCAGCACCTCCGGGGCCAGCCTGGAGACCCAGTACTTC. The chain recombines TRBV25-1 with TRBJ2-5, with D perhaps TRBD1 or TRBD2 (5 bases each). CDR3 length: 14 residues. Germline CDR1 and CDR2: MGHDK and SYGVNS. V shed 7 bases and J shed 5 bases, with 17 bases lying between them.

This chain uses TRBV12-3 or TRBV12-4 with TRBJ1-6; TRBD1 is a possible D gene (5 bases). The CDR3 has 14 amino acids. V was trimmed by 3 bases and J by 6 bases, leaving 9 bases between them. This CDR3 reads CASSLRRVNSPLHF. CDR3 DNA: TGTGCCAGCAGTTTGCGCAGGGTTAATTCACCCCTCCACTTT.

The rearrangement links TRBV20-1 to TRBJ1-2; tentative D call: TRBD1 (6 bases). The germline CDR1 and CDR2 sequences are DFQATT and SNEGSKA (reference sequence). The CDR3 loop spans 9 amino acids. The CDR3 nucleotides are TGCAGACAGGGCTATGGCTACACCTTC. As protein: CRQGYGYTF.

This clonotype was detected ten times or more. This sequence joins TRBV5-1 and TRBJ1-1; D is uncertain. CDR3 length equals 13 residues. The ends were cut back, 0 bases at V and 5 bases at J, with 8 bases in the middle. Per the germline V gene, CDR1 is SGHRS and CDR2 is YFSETQ. As DNA, the CDR3 is TGCGCCAGCAGCTTGGTGACAATGACTGAAGCTTTCTTT. This sequence encodes CASSLVTMTEAFF.